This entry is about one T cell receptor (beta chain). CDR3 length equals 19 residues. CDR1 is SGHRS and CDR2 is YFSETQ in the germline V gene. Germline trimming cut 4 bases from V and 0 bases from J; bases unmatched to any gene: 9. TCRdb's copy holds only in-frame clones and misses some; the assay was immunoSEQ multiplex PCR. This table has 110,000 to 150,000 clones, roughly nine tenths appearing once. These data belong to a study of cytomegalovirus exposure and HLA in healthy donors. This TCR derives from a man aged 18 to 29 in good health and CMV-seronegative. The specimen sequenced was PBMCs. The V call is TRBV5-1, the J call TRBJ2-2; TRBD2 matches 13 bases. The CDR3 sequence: CASSPRLAGGPTNTGELFF. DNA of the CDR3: TGCGCCAGCAGCCCCCGACTAGCGGGAGGTCCTACGAACACCGGGGAGCTGTTTTTT. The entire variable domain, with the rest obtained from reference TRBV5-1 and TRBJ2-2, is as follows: KAGVTQTPRYLIKTRGQQVTLSCSPISGHRSVSWYQQTPGQGLQFLFEYFSETQRNKGNFPGRFSGRQFSNSRSEMNVSTLELGDSALYLCASSPRLAGGPTNTGELFFGEGSRLTVL.